Presented here are 2 T cell receptor beta chains from one specimen sequenced in a study of T-cell reconstitution after alpha-beta-depleted transplantation in children. The TCRbeta library was prepared with unique molecular identifiers. TCRdb independently ran MiXCR on the PCR reads; one entry per CDR3 protein. Of under 350,000 distinct CDR3 sequences in the sample, approximately 9.8% were seen once. The sample in question was PBMCs from the stem cell graft donor, obtained from the stem cell graft. These TCRs come from a human donor who donated a stem cell graft to a child with SCID.

This clonotype was observed at least ten times. The chain uses TRBV6-5 and TRBJ2-7, with D perhaps TRBD1 (6 bases). The CDR3 runs 12 residues. Germline V gives CDR1 MNHEY, CDR2 SVGAGI. Trimming cost V 7 bases and J 4 bases, with 11 bases left between them. CDR3 DNA: TGTGCCAGCATTGGCAGGGGTTACGAGCAGTACTTC. It specifies CASIGRGYEQYF.

This clonotype was counted only a few times. V is TRBV20-1 and J is TRBJ2-3; D is perhaps TRBD1 (6 bases). The CDR3 extends over 12 amino acids. Between the trimmed V and J ends, which lost 6 bases and 4 bases, there was a span of 11 bases. Looked up from germline, CDR1 is DFQATT and CDR2 is SNEGSKA (reference sequence). CDR3 amino acids: CSANEGADTQYF. In DNA, the CDR3 is TGCAGTGCCAACGAGGGGGCAGATACGCAGTATTTT.